This TCR beta chain stems from a study of blood T cell repertoires in COVID-19. The repertoire was sequenced with immunoSEQ multiplex PCR; TCRdb's copy has only in-frame clones and lacks some. The sample includes roughly 130,000 clones, around 85% of them seen just once. The CDR3 sequence is 15 residues long. The germline V gene has CDR1 SGHAT and CDR2 FQNNGV. V shed 0 bases and J 2 bases; nucleotides not matched to a gene: 0. The sequence came from a man aged 50-60 years who had recovered from COVID-19. Sequenced material: PBMCs or T cells enriched from blood (not recorded which). This chain uses TRBV11-2 with TRBJ2-1; TRBD2 matches at 8 bases. CDR3 residues: CASSLEGLAYNEQFF. The DNA for the CDR3 is TGTGCCAGCAGCTTAGAGGGACTAGCCTACAATGAGCAGTTCTTC.